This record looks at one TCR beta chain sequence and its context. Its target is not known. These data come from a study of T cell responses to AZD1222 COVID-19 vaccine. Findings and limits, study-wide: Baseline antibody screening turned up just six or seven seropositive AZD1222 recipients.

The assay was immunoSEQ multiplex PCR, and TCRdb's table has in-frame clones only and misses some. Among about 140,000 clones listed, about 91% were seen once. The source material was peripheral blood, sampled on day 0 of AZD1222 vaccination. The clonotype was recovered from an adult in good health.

This CDR3 is CASSTKETQYF. The CDR3 region has the DNA TGTGCCAGCAGCACCAAAGAGACCCAGTACTTC. The rearrangement joins TRBV13 to TRBJ2-5, with D unresolved. This CDR3 spans 11 amino acids. The germline V gene has CDR1 PRHDT and CDR2 FYEKMQ (reference sequence). V was clipped by 5 bases and J by 3 bases, with 4 bases between them.